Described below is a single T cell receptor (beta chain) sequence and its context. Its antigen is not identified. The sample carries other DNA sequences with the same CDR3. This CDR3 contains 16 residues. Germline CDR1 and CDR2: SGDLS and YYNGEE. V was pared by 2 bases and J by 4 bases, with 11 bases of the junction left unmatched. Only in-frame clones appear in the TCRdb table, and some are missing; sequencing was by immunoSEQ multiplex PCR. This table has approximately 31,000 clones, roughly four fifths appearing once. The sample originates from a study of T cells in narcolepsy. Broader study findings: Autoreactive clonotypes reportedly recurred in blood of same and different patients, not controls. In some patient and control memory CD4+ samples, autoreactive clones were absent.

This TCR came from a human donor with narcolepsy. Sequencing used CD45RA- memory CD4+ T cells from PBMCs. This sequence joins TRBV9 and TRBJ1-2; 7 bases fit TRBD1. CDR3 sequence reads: CASSVESTGKGYGYTF. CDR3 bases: TGTGCCAGCAGCGTCGAATCGACAGGGAAGGGCTATGGCTACACCTTC.